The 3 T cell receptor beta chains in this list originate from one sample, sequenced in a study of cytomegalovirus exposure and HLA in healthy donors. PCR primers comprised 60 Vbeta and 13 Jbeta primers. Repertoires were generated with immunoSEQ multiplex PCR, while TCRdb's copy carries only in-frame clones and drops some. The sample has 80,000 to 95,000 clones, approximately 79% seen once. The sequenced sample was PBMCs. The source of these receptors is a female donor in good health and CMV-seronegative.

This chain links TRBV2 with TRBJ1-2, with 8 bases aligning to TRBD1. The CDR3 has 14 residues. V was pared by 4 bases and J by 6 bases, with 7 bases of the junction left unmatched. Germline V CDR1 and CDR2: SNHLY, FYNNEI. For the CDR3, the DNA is TGTGCCAGCAGTGCGGCCAGGGGGCTCGATGGCTACACCTTC. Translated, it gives CASSAARGLDGYTF.

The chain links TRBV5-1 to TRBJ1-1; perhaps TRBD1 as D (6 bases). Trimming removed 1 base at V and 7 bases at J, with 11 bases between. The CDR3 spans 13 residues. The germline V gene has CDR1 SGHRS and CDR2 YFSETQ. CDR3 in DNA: TGCGCCAGCAGCTTGTTGGGGGCAGGTGAAGCTTTCTTT. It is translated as CASSLLGAGEAFF.

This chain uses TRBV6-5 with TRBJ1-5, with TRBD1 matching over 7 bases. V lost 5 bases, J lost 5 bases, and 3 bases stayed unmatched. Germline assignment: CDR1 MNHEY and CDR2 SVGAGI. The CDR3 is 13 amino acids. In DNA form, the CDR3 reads TGTGCCAGCAGTGCCGACAGGGATCAGCCCCAGCATTTT. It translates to CASSADRDQPQHF.